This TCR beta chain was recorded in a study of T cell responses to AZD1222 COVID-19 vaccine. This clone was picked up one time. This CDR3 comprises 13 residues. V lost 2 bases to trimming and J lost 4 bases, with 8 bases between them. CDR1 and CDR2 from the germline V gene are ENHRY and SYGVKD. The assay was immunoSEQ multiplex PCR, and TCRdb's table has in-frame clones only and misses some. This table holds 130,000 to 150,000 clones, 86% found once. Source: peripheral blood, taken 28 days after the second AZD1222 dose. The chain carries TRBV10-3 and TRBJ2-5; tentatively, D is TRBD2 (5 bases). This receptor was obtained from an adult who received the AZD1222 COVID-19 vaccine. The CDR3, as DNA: TGTGCCATCAGTGAGCACGCGGGAGAGACCCAGTACTTC. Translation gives CAISEHAGETQYF.